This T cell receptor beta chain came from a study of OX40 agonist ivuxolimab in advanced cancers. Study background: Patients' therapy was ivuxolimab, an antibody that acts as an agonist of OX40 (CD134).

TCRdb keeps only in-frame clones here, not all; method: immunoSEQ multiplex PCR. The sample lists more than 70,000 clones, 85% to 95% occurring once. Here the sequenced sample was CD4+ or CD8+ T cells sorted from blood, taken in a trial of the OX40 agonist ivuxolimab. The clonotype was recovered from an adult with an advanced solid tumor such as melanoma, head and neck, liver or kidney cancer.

CDR3 sequence (DNA): TGTGCCAGCAGCCCGGCCCTGGGCGGTAACTATGGCTACACCTTC. Protein sequence: CASSPALGGNYGYTF. The rearrangement joins TRBV7-2 to TRBJ1-2; D uncertain. V lost 5 bases and J lost 1, with 14 bases in between. Per germline, CDR1 SGHTA and CDR2 FQGNSA. The CDR3 spans 15 residues.